This is a list of T cell receptor beta chains from one sample in a study of blood T cell repertoires in COVID-19. TCRdb keeps only in-frame clones here, not all; method: immunoSEQ multiplex PCR. The repertoire holds approximately 53,000 clones, with roughly 91% as singletons. The sample was peripheral blood. These receptors were collected from a human donor in a cohort sampled during active COVID-19. The conserved cysteine and the conserved F or W are not part of the CDR3 here.

j_gene	v_gene	CDR3aa
TRBJ1-2	TRBV6-4	ASSDSTPGSYT
TRBJ1-1	TRBV29-1	SAQTGGQTEAF
TRBJ2-5	TRBV7-9	ASSPRGGAQETQY
TRBJ2-7	TRBV7-2	ASSSGLERGRYEQY
TRBJ1-1	TRBV6-2/TRBV6-3	ASSQTRMNTEAF
TRBJ2-1	TRBV3-1/TRBV3-2	ASSLLNEQF
TRBJ1-1	TRBV19	ASSRQDVATEAF
TRBJ2-1	TRBV9	ASSVGRRGRNNEQF
TRBJ2-2	TRBV6-2/TRBV6-3	ASSYGGRGGELF
TRBJ2-3	TRBV9	ASSPRPTGGPTDTQY
TRBJ1-6	TRBV10-1	ASSESDRGHNSPLH
TRBJ2-5	TRBV15	ATSRRLPGETQY
TRBJ1-1	TRBV13	ASSFRTEAF
TRBJ1-4	TRBV5-1	ASSKDRANEKLF
TRBJ2-7	TRBV28	ASSSMGGQGSYEQY
TRBJ2-7	TRBV30	AWSVGVVLGEQY
TRBJ1-5	TRBV7-2	ASSLNRERGQPQH
TRBJ1-6	TRBV11-2	ASSPTVGTANSPLH
TRBJ2-2	TRBV7-9	ASSSLRANTGELF
TRBJ2-3	TRBV5-1	ASSLRPPGLAGTSTDTQY
TRBJ1-2	TRBV5-4	ASSLIGEGGYT
TRBJ2-1	TRBV19	ASSIGLAGGDEQF
TRBJ2-1	TRBV23-1	ASSQKDTYNEQF
TRBJ2-2	TRBV5-5	ASTVDSGRTGELF
TRBJ2-1	TRBV5-1	ASQTSGGYNEQF
TRBJ2-1	TRBV5-1	ASSLPGGGASNEQF
TRBJ2-5	TRBV30	AWAKGTARETQY
TRBJ2-5	TRBV5-5	ASSLAGTRFETQY
TRBJ2-1	TRBV11-2	ASTAGQSYNEQF
TRBJ2-7	TRBV25-1	ASKGPLEQY
TRBJ2-1	TRBV7-7	ASSSGLAGGMGNEQF
TRBJ1-6	TRBV28	ASRHDSPYNSPLH
TRBJ2-5	TRBV7-3	ASSPAGTGETQY
TRBJ1-2	TRBV3-1/TRBV3-2	ASSQAGTGYVNYGYT
TRBJ2-1	TRBV11-1	ASSRRGRVKQF
TRBJ2-1	TRBV5-4	ATRRGGSYNEQF
TRBJ2-3	TRBV5-1	ASSDGTQDTQY
TRBJ2-4	TRBV19	ASSIVDRENIQY
TRBJ1-2	TRBV6-5	ASSSFGIALAYGYT
TRBJ2-5	TRBV4-1	ASSQDRGAGLQETQY
TRBJ2-2	TRBV24-1	ATSVGGGNTGELF
TRBJ1-2	TRBV7-9	ASSLDRGTGGYT
TRBJ1-1	TRBV15	ATSSGGRGTEAF
TRBJ2-5	TRBV11-3	ASSHRDSQETQY
TRBJ2-5	TRBV19	ASSEHSQETQY
TRBJ2-7	TRBV1	TSSQEQGCYEQY
TRBJ1-2	TRBV6-2/TRBV6-3	ASSYGQGGYGYT
TRBJ1-4	TRBV12-3/TRBV12-4	ASSLEVGGELF
TRBJ2-1	TRBV2	ASSDGTRGYEQF
TRBJ1-3	TRBV19	ASKQVRESSGNTIY
TRBJ2-5	TRBV6-1	ASSEALRWGRETQY
TRBJ2-2	TRBV19	ASSTGGLAGSTGELF
TRBJ1-2	TRBV3-1/TRBV3-2	ASSQGHRGGWNYGYT
TRBJ2-1	TRBV14	ASSLGGDGEQF
TRBJ1-2	TRBV30	AWSAQGSYGYT
TRBJ2-2	TRBV19	ASKVAYNTGELF
TRBJ1-2	TRBV5-4	ASSLPGQVVWGYT
TRBJ2-5	TRBV9	ASSAGASGAQETQY
TRBJ1-6	TRBV7-8	ASSLGQHYNSPLH
TRBJ2-2	TRBV6-2/TRBV6-3	ASSFTPLAGGTGELF